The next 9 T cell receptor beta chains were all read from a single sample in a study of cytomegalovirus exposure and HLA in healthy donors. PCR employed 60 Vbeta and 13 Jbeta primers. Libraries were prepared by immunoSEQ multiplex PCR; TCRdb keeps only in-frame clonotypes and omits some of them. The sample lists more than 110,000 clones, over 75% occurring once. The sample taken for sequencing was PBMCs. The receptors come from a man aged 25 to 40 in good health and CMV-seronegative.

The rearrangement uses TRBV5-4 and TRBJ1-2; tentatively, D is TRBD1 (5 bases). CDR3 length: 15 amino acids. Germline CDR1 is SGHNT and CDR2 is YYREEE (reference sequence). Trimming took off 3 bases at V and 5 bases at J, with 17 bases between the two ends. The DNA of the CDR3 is TGTGCCAGCAGCTACGGGGGAGAAAAGGGGTATGGCTACACCTTC. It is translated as CASSYGGEKGYGYTF.

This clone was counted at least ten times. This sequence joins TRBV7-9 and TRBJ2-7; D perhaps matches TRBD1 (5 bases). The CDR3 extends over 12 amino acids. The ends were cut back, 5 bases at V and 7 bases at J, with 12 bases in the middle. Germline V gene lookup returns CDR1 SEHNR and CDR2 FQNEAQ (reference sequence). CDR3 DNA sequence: TGTGCCAGCAGCCCTGACAGTACGGAGCAGTACTTC. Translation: CASSPDSTEQYF.

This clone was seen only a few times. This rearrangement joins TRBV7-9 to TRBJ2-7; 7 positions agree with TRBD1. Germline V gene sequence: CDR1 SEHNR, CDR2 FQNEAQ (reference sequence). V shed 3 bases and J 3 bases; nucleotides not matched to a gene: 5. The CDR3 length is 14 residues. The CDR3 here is CASSLGDSLYEQYF. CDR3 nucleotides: TGTGCCAGCAGCTTGGGGGACAGCCTCTACGAGCAGTACTTC.

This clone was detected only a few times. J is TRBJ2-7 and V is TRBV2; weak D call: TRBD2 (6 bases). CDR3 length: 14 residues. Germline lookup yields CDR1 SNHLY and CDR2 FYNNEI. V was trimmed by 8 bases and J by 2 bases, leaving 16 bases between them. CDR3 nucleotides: TGTGCCAGCTATTCCCGGGAGTACCCCTACGAGCAGTACTTC. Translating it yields CASYSREYPYEQYF.

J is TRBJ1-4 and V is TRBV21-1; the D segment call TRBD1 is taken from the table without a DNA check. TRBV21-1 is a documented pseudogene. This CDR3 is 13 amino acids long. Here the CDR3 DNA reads TGTGCCAGCAGCAAAAAGGGGCGTGAAAAACTGTTTTTT. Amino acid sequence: CASSKKGREKLFF.

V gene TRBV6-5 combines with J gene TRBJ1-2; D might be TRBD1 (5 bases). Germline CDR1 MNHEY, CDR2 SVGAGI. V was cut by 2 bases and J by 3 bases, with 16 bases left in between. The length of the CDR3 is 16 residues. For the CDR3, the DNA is TGTGCCAGCAGTTACGTCGGGGGAACTAAGGACTATGGCTACACCTTC. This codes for CASSYVGGTKDYGYTF.

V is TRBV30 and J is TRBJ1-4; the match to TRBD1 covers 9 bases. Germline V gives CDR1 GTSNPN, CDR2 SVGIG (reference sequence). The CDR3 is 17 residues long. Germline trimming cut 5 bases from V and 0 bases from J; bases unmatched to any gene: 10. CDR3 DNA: TGTGCCTGGGCTACCGGACAGGGGAAACCAACTAATGAAAAACTGTTTTTT. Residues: CAWATGQGKPTNEKLFF.

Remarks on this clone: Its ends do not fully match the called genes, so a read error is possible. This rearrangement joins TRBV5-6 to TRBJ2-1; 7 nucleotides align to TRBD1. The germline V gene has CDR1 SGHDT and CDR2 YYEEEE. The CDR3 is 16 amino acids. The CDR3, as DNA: TGTGCCAGCAGCTTGGCCACAGGGGTCTCCTTCAATGAGCAGTTCTTC. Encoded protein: CASSLATGVSFNEQFF.

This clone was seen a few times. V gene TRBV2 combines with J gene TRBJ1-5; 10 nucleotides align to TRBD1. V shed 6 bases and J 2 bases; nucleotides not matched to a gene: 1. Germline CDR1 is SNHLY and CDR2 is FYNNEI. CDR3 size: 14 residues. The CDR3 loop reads CASRGTGGNQPQHF. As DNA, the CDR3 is TGTGCCAGCAGGGGGACAGGGGGCAATCAGCCCCAGCATTTT.